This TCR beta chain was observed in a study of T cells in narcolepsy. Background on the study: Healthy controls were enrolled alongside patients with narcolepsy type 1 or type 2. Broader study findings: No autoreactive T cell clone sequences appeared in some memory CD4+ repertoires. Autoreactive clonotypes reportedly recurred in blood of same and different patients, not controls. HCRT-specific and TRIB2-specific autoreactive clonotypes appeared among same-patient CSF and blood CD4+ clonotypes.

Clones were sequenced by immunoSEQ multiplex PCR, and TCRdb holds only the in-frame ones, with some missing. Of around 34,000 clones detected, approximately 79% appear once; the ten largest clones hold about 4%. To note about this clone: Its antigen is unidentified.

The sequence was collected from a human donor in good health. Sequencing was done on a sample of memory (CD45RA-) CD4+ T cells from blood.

The CDR3 protein is CSVGVQGGTDTEAFF. The CDR3 bases are TGCAGCGTTGGAGTACAGGGAGGGACAGACACTGAAGCTTTCTTT. The gene calls are TRBV29-1 and TRBJ1-1; TRBD1 agrees at 7 bases. Trimming took 4 bases from V and 3 from J; bases not matched to a gene: 11. This CDR3 comprises 15 residues. Looked up from germline, CDR1 is SQVTM and CDR2 is ANQGSEA.